These 27 T cell receptor beta chains were sequenced from one sample in a study of vaccination effects on CD4 cells after COVID-19. Method: immunoSEQ multiplex PCR; TCRdb's copy keeps in-frame clones and lacks some. Of 55,000 to 90,000 clones listed, roughly 73% are singletons. These receptors' antigens are unknown. CD4+ T cells specific for antigen were expanded with viral peptide pools by the ViraFEST assay before sequencing. After more than 8 days in culture, the CD4+ T cells were isolated. Documented for the person is a PCR-confirmed SARS-CoV-2 infection occurring between March and December 2020. The specimen was CD4+ T cells from PBMCs cultured with HIV peptides, collected before COVID-19 vaccination. Specified subset: HIV-1 Nef peptide pool negative control/reference culture. All receptors come from a human donor who had a prior SARS-CoV-2 infection.

This clone was detected once. The chain links TRBV7-2 to TRBJ2-5, with D perhaps TRBD2 (6 bases). Trimming cost V 2 bases and J 4 bases, with 14 bases left between them. The CDR3 spans 15 residues. CDR1 is SGHTA and CDR2 is FQGNSA in the germline V gene. The CDR3, as DNA: TGTGCCAGCAGCTTAACTTCGGGAGAGGGAGAGACCCAGTACTTC. Its protein is CASSLTSGEGETQYF.

V and J are TRBV19 and TRBJ1-2; no firm D call. The CDR3 contains 12 residues. Germline V CDR1 and CDR2: LNHDA, SQIVND (reference sequence). V lost 2 bases to trimming and J lost 8 bases, with 9 bases between them. The CDR3 DNA reads TGTGCCAGTAGTATACTAGGACGAGGCTACACCTTC. This sequence encodes CASSILGRGYTF.

The chain recombines TRBV18 with TRBJ2-2; possible D gene TRBD1, 6 bases. Germline-derived CDR1 and CDR2 are KGHSH and LQKENI. This CDR3 has 15 amino acids. V was cut by 3 bases and J by 5 bases, with 13 bases left in between. CDR3 loop: CASSPTQGRTGELFF. CDR3 DNA: TGTGCCAGCTCACCGACACAGGGTAGGACCGGGGAGCTGTTTTTT.

V and J are TRBV5-6 and TRBJ1-2; no reliable D call. This CDR3 contains 13 residues. V lost 0 bases and J lost 4, with 7 bases in between. Germline V gene sequence: CDR1 SGHDT, CDR2 YYEEEE. The CDR3 DNA is TGTGCCAGCAGCTTGGCAAGGATCTATGGCTACACCTTC. Residues: CASSLARIYGYTF.

This clone was seen a single time. V is TRBV6-6 and J is TRBJ2-7; 9 nucleotides match TRBD2. Losses at the gene ends were 0 bases for V and 2 bases for J; bases not matched to a gene: 5. CDR1 and CDR2 from the germline V gene are MNHNY and SVGAGI (reference sequence). The CDR3 contains 16 residues. CDR3 loop: CASSYSTSGFAYEQYF. CDR3 coding DNA: TGTGCCAGCAGTTACTCGACTAGCGGTTTTGCCTACGAGCAGTACTTC.

Details on this clone: Compared with germline, one end of the junction differs, possibly owing to a read error. The rearrangement joins TRBV7-7 to TRBJ2-1; D is unclear. The CDR3 runs 15 residues. Germline lookup yields CDR1 SSHAT and CDR2 FNYEAQ (reference sequence). The CDR3 reads CASSSGPSNYNEQFF. The CDR3 nucleotides are TGTGCTAGCAGCTCCGGGCCGAGCAACTACAATGAGCAGTTCTTC. The complete variable domain, with remaining parts taken from reference TRBV7-7 and TRBJ2-1, reads GAGVSQSPRYKVTKRGQDVTLRCDPISSHATLYWYQQALGQGPEFLTYFNYEAQPDKSGLPSDRFSAERPEGSISTLTIQRTEQRDSAMYRCASSSGPSNYNEQFFGPGTRLTVL.

This rearrangement joins TRBV5-1 to TRBJ2-5; D unclear. The CDR3 loop spans 16 amino acids. Germline CDR1 and CDR2: SGHRS and YFSETQ. V lost 1 base and J 1 base, leaving 14 bases between the germline ends. The CDR3 region has the DNA TGCGCCAGCAGCTTGTTGCTATCAACCACCCAAGAGACCCAGTACTTC. It yields the protein CASSLLLSTTQETQYF.

V gene TRBV7-8 combines with J gene TRBJ2-2; TRBD2 might be the D (6 bases). The CDR3 runs to 17 residues. V shed 4 bases and J shed 4 bases, with 19 bases lying between them. Germline CDR1 reads SGHVS; CDR2 reads FQNEAQ. The CDR3: CASSSRVGRRGTGELFF. DNA for the CDR3: TGTGCCAGCAGCTCTCGTGTGGGAAGGCGGGGCACCGGGGAGCTGTTTTTT.

The chain carries TRBV6-6 and TRBJ1-2; D call uncertain. V was cut by 7 bases and J by 4 bases, with 19 bases left in between. The CDR3 length is 15 residues. The germline V gene encodes CDR1 MNHNY and CDR2 SVGAGI (reference sequence). Here the CDR3 reads CASIPPGRPIYGYTF. CDR3 sequence (DNA): TGTGCCAGCATCCCGCCGGGCAGGCCCATCTATGGCTACACCTTC.

This clone has only a few counts. The V call is TRBV6-6, the J call TRBJ2-2, with D perhaps TRBD1 or TRBD2 (5 bases each). Trimming removed 7 bases from V and 0 bases from J, with 12 bases in between. The CDR3 sequence is 15 residues long. CDR1 is MNHNY and CDR2 is SVGAGI in the germline V gene (reference sequence). The chain's CDR3 is CASTRDGTNTGELFF. The CDR3 DNA follows: TGTGCCAGCACCCGGGACGGTACGAACACCGGGGAGCTGTTTTTT.

The V gene is TRBV4-2, the J gene TRBJ1-3; 9 bases align to TRBD1. After removal of 3 bases from V and 4 bases from J, the junction contained 7 bases not matched to a gene. The germline CDR1 and CDR2 sequences are LGHNA and YNFKEQ. This CDR3 is 16 amino acids long. In DNA, the CDR3 is TGTGCCAGCAGCCAGCCGGGACAGGGCGCCGGAAACACCATATATTTT. Amino acids: CASSQPGQGAGNTIYF.

The chain recombines TRBV27 with TRBJ2-7; the match to TRBD1 covers 11 bases. CDR1 is MNHEY, CDR2 SMNVEV, per germline (reference sequence). CDR3 size: 14 residues. V lost 6 bases to trimming and J lost 6 bases; unmatched junction nucleotides: 7. The CDR3 protein is CASRKLDRGLEQYF. CDR3 DNA: TGTGCCAGCAGAAAGTTGGACAGGGGGCTCGAGCAGTACTTC.

The chain links TRBV3-1 (or the pseudogene TRBV3-2) to TRBJ1-2; D gene ambiguous. The V and J ends lost 6 bases and 6 bases respectively, with 11 bases between them. This CDR3 region has 12 residues. Germline CDR1 reads LGHDT; CDR2 reads YNNKEL (reference sequence). CDR3 DNA sequence: TGTGCCAGCAGTAGGATCCCGGATGGCTACACCTTC. As protein: CASSRIPDGYTF.

The CDR3 loop reads CASSFSPGETQYF. The CDR3 coding sequence is TGTGCCAGCAGCTTCAGCCCCGGAGAGACCCAGTACTTC. The rearrangement links TRBV5-5 to TRBJ2-5; no clear D gene. CDR1 and CDR2 from the germline V gene are SGHKS and YYEKEE (reference sequence). V was shortened by 2 bases and J by 4 bases, with 9 bases between the two germline ends. The CDR3 has 13 amino acids.

The V gene is TRBV10-3, the J gene TRBJ2-5; D unresolved. The ends were cut back, 1 base at V and 1 base at J, with 16 bases in the middle. The CDR3 totals 17 residues. CDR1 and CDR2 from the germline V gene are ENHRY and SYGVKD. CDR3 region: CAISEFLSADSQETQYF. In nucleotides, the CDR3 is TGTGCCATCAGTGAGTTTCTCTCGGCAGATAGCCAAGAGACCCAGTACTTC.

As regards this clone: The junction does not match germline at one end; this may be a read error. The rearrangement uses TRBV18 and TRBJ1-2; 7 bases agree with TRBD1. In germline, CDR1 is KGHSH, CDR2 LQKENI. CDR3 size: 13 residues. In DNA form, the CDR3 reads TGTGCCAGCTCAGTAGGGGGCGCCTATGACTACACCTTC. This sequence encodes CASSVGGAYDYTF.

This chain joins TRBV3-1 (or the pseudogene TRBV3-2) and TRBJ1-2, with D uncertain. The CDR3 loop spans 13 amino acids. Looked up from germline, CDR1 is LGHDT and CDR2 is YNNKEL (reference sequence). V shed 0 bases and J shed 7 bases, with 9 bases lying between them. CDR3 loop: CASSQDYFGGYTF. CDR3 in DNA: TGTGCCAGCAGCCAAGATTACTTCGGTGGCTACACCTTC.

The chain has TRBV11-2 and TRBJ2-7; D possibly corresponds to TRBD2 (5 bases). Per germline, CDR1 SGHAT and CDR2 FQNNGV. The CDR3 is 12 residues long. V was pared by 4 bases and J by 6 bases, with 10 bases between. The CDR3 bases are TGTGCCAGCAGCTCCTCGGGAAGCGAGCAGTACTTC. This gives the protein CASSSSGSEQYF.

The chain joins TRBV9 to TRBJ2-1; 12 bases match TRBD2. Germline loops: CDR1 SGDLS, CDR2 YYNGEE. The CDR3 length is 20 residues. V gave up 0 bases and J gave up 8 bases; unmatched junction bases: 18. CDR3 loop: CASSVVPVLAGGFGQDEQFF. The CDR3 region has the DNA TGTGCCAGCAGCGTAGTCCCGGTACTAGCGGGAGGATTCGGGCAAGATGAGCAGTTCTTC.

V usage is TRBV4-3 and J usage is TRBJ2-2; D gene uncertain. Germline V CDR1 and CDR2: LGHNA, YSLEER. The CDR3 spans 16 residues. The ends were cut back, 0 bases at V and 4 bases at J, with 12 bases in the middle. CDR3 DNA sequence: TGCGCCAGCAGCCAAGAACCGGGTGATTTCACCGGGGAGCTGTTTTTT. It codes for CASSQEPGDFTGELFF.

V is TRBV5-4 and J is TRBJ1-1, with 7 bases identical to TRBD1. Losses at the gene ends were 5 bases for V and 0 bases for J; bases not matched to a gene: 10. CDR3 length: 16 residues. From germline, CDR1 is SGHNT and CDR2 YYREEE (reference sequence). The CDR3 nucleotides read TGTGCCAGCAGTTATCGTCGGACAGGACTGAACACTGAAGCTTTCTTT. Protein sequence: CASSYRRTGLNTEAFF.

The V gene is TRBV7-2, the J gene TRBJ2-7, with 7 bases identical to TRBD1. J gave up 1 base and V 2 bases, and 8 bases lay outside the gene matches. The CDR3 spans 16 residues. CDR1 and CDR2 from the germline V gene are SGHTA and FQGNSA. The CDR3 sequence is CASSLRGGFFSYEQYF. CDR3 DNA sequence: TGTGCCAGCAGCTTAAGAGGGGGCTTTTTTTCCTACGAGCAGTACTTC. Based on the CDR3 plus reference TRBV7-2 and TRBJ2-7, the full variable domain is GAGVSQSPSNKVTEKGKDVELRCDPISGHTALYWYRQSLGQGLEFLIYFQGNSAPDKSGLPSDRFSAERTGGSVSTLTIQRTQQEDSAVYLCASSLRGGFFSYEQYFGPGTRLTVT.

The chain couples TRBV12-5 to TRBJ2-7; no reliable D call. Germline assignment: CDR1 LGHNT and CDR2 FRNRAP. V shed 1 base and J shed 6 bases, with 10 bases lying between them. This CDR3 comprises 13 residues. The CDR3 protein is CASGLGGGVEQYF. Here the CDR3 DNA reads TGTGCTAGTGGTTTGGGAGGTGGTGTCGAGCAGTACTTC.

This clone was seen only a few times. This sequence joins TRBV18 and TRBJ2-1; TRBD2 is a possible D gene (9 bases). Trimming took 0 bases from V and 6 from J, leaving 15 bases between them. Germline V gives CDR1 KGHSH, CDR2 LQKENI. The CDR3 runs to 16 residues. The CDR3 DNA follows: TGTGCCAGCTCACCACCGGCGGGAGGGACAGGCAATGAGCAGTTCTTC. It codes for CASSPPAGGTGNEQFF. Full variable domain (rest looked up from reference TRBV18 and TRBJ2-1): NAGVMQNPRHLVRRRGQEARLRCSPMKGHSHVYWYRQLPEEGLKFMVYLQKENIIDESGMPKERFSAEFPKEGPSILRIQQVVRGDSAAYFCASSPPAGGTGNEQFFGPGTRLTVL.

The chain recombines TRBV9 with TRBJ2-3; no clear D gene. This CDR3 spans 15 amino acids. Germline values: CDR1 SGDLS, CDR2 YYNGEE. Trimming pared 0 bases from V and 2 bases from J, leaving 10 bases between. The CDR3 region is CASSVEASLTDTQYF. The DNA of the CDR3 is TGTGCCAGCAGCGTAGAAGCTAGTCTCACAGATACGCAGTATTTT.

The genes are TRBV3-1 (or the pseudogene TRBV3-2) and TRBJ1-4, with D maybe TRBD1 (5 bases). The CDR3 length is 14 residues. V lost 8 bases, J lost 10 bases, and 20 bases lay in between. In germline, CDR1 is LGHDT, CDR2 YNNKEL (reference sequence). CDR3 coding DNA: TGTGCCAGCTGTCTGGGGCGGTTTGCTGGAAAACTGTTTTTT. Translating it yields CASCLGRFAGKLFF.

This sequence joins TRBV3-1 (or the pseudogene TRBV3-2) and TRBJ2-1; D uncertain. V was cut by 1 base and J by 1 base, with 8 bases left in between. The CDR3 loop spans 15 amino acids. The germline V gene has CDR1 LGHDT and CDR2 YNNKEL (reference sequence). The CDR3 sequence: CASSQGVGSYNEQFF. The CDR3 DNA follows: TGTGCCAGCAGCCAAGGGGTAGGATCCTACAATGAGCAGTTCTTC.